This entry is about one T cell receptor (beta chain). This clone was observed a few times. It has no known antigen specificity. No base qualities exist here, and no much larger clone lies one base off it. In total, roughly 670 healthy bone marrow donors made up the cohort. At the time of sampling, all cohort members were nominally healthy, though unrecorded immune exposures were likely present. The donor tested CMV seronegative, placing the donor among the 350 or so seronegative members of the cohort. Every donor gave a peripheral blood sample, and the peripheral blood mononuclear cells from that sample were used for TCR beta sequencing. Genomic DNA was extracted from the blood cell samples with the Qiagen DNeasy Blood Extraction Kit. This sample is drawn from a study of cytomegalovirus exposure and HLA in healthy donors (dated by TCRdb to 2015 to 2018). Notes on the research overall: According to an earlier analysis of 450 to 650 of the donors, roughly 180 million T cells yielded roughly 110 million unique TCR beta sequences and about 300 Gb of sequence data. Donor age, sex, ethnicity and CMV serostatus were compiled alongside the repertoire data. Class I and class II HLA loci were covered by the typing at four-digit resolution. In a later genetic analysis, genome-wide SNP genotypes for about three fifths of the roughly 670 donors were used, and that subset was treated as a discovery cohort. About 320 gigabases of sequencing data and approximately 85 million unique TCR sequences were included in an early release covering several hundred HLA-typed donors. In a later analysis, previously published TCR beta repertoires from 670 or so donors were re-analyzed and high-resolution HLA genotyping was added so that TCR occurrence patterns could be studied. Among almost 400 genotyped donors of the cohort, an average of around 240,000 unique TCR beta nucleotide sequences were sequenced per donor, roughly 18% of them non-productive. Using immunosequencing, the study profiled T cell repertoires from roughly 650 subjects and related those repertoires to cytomegalovirus serostatus. The aim of the study was to test whether cataloging public T cell receptors could identify signatures of past pathogen exposure. To predict cytomegalovirus infection status, the study combined high-throughput TCR immunosequencing, statistical association of individual TCRs with disease status, and machine learning. Among the roughly 400 genotyped donors, around 81% belonged to the genetic ancestry cluster associated with self-reported Caucasian donors. The number of donors typed differed by locus, with roughly 620-630 for A, B, C, DRB1 and DQB1, roughly 520 for DQA1, 606 for DPA1, and around 430 for DPB1. Every discovery cohort repertoire had been produced on one sequencing platform. A separate validation cohort of approximately 120 different subjects was used in addition to the approximately 640-subject first cohort. The later analysis used no new phenotypic data to find candidate immune exposures, relying instead on TCR beta sequences and their occurrence across donors. Several DR-DQ haplotypes were treated as single units for association and clustering because of strong linkage in the cohort. To decide whether each TCR beta V gene segment behaved as functional or pseudogenic, an earlier analysis of approximately 620 of the donors relied on high-throughput TCR beta sequencing. The study at large found these results: Correlated functional status among segregating V segments might reflect linkage disequilibrium, but an unknown experimental factor could not be ruled out. Most CMV-associated TCR beta chains appeared to be HLA-restricted in a later analysis, and the HLA associations seemed to be driven largely by CMV exposure. A later analysis found that TCR association rates varied across HLA loci, with DRB1 alleles showing the most associated TCRs and HLA-C alleles the fewest. A group of highly shared sequence variants was considered likely to be a technical artifact of the sequencing pipeline. Because HLA typing was missing for some donors at each locus, association tests included only the typed subset. Broadly in line with IMGT annotations, most TCR beta V segments showed up in productive rearrangements about 87% or about 30% of the time in an earlier analysis of 450 to 750 of the donors. The earlier analysis of 587 of the donors excluded 15 to 20 rarely observed V segments, including chromosome 9 orphons, because counts were too low. Roughly uniform sequencing depth across donors was assumed in presence/absence analyses, although this assumption may not hold. In a later analysis, several top co-occurrence clusters were reported to appear linked to parvovirus B19, influenza, CMV and Epstein-Barr virus. In the study, some 160 TCR beta chains were listed as associated with cytomegalovirus. When HLA alleles, especially DR and DQ, strongly co-occurred, TCR associations were difficult to assign to individual alleles. The authors suggested that the approach could potentially be extended to other disease states and immunological phenotypes. In a later genetic analysis, fewer N-insertions in productive TCRs were reported among donors in an Asian-associated ancestry cluster than the roughly 700-donor mean. For the cohort, immune exposure information was limited to CMV serostatus. In both the original and validation cohorts, the classifier was reported to diagnose cytomegalovirus status with high specificity and sensitivity. In a later analysis, HLA-associated TCR beta chains were found to be more clonally expanded and to have lower generation probabilities than equally common non-associated chains. This cohort had only TCR beta chains sequenced, and the lack of alpha or paired-chain data limited which features could be detected. In a later analysis, around 17,000 TCR beta sequences were associated with specific HLA alleles at a false discovery rate of 0.05. An association between a missense DCLRE1C variant and V-gene and J-gene trimming of TCR beta chains was found in a later genetic analysis and replicated in an independent cohort. Most TCR sequences were seen in very few donors, while some public TCRs were found in many individuals. A further reported finding was that TCR beta sequences accurately predicted the HLA-A and HLA-B alleles for most subjects in the first cohort. A few of the identified cytomegalovirus-associated TCR beta chains were confirmed in vitro to be specific for cytomegalovirus antigens.

The library was prepared using the immunoSEQ multiplex PCR assay. The multiplex PCR relied on a mix of 60 forward primers for TCR Vbeta segments and 13 reverse primers for TCR Jbeta segments. The CDR3 region of rearranged TCR beta genes was amplified from genomic DNA by a multiplex PCR assay. The Illumina HiSeq System was used to sequence the amplified TCR beta libraries as 87-base-pair reads. In the paper's pipeline: In a later analysis, 80 million or so unique TCR beta chains were counted across the approximately 640 repertoires, and roughly 11 million of these chains were shared by at least two donors. Raw reads were error-corrected and collapsed into unique sequences by a nearest-neighbor algorithm in which closely related sequences were merged to remove PCR and sequencing errors. CDR3 sequences were aligned to IMGT reference sequences to assign V, D and J gene segments. For a sequence to be retained, at least a six-nucleotide match to both a V gene segment and a J gene segment was required. Rearrangements were classified as productive when the CDR3 lacked stop codons and remained in frame with V and J, and all other rearrangements were classified as non-productive. Following IMGT convention, CDR3 was defined as the stretch from the second conserved V-encoded cysteine up to the conserved J-encoded phenylalanine. The earlier analysis of 587 of the donors excluded any sequence lacking an unambiguous match to a single V gene segment. In an earlier analysis of approximately 560 of the donors, a V segment was called functional when productive rearrangements were above 56.7%, and segregating when the standard deviation between donors exceeded 5%. A statistical classification framework was built for diagnosing cytomegalovirus status from the catalog of TCR beta chain sequences. In a later analysis, TCR nucleotide sequences were compared against IMGT/GENE-DB human TR gene sequences so that V and J genes could be assigned. Using the TCRdist pipeline, a later analysis assigned CDR3 sequences along with most-parsimonious VDJ recombination scenarios. In a later analysis, each TCR beta chain was defined by its CDR3 amino acid sequence together with its V-gene family, and reads without a unique V-gene family were excluded. To address suspected cross-contamination and a sequencing artifact, a later analysis removed roughly 580 highly shared, low-generation-probability nucleotide sequences. In a later analysis, a clonal expansion index for each public chain was calculated from normalized within-repertoire ranks of inferred template counts. Generation probabilities in a later analysis came from a VDJ recombination model fitted to out-of-frame rearrangements, and those results were checked against IGoR. In a later analysis, hypergeometric tests were used to score TCR-TCR, TCR-HLA and TCR-CMV co-occurrence, with a repertoire-size bias correction applied to TCR pairs. In a later analysis, false discovery rates were estimated by permuting HLA or CMV assignments 20 times. In a later analysis, co-occurring TCRs were grouped with DBSCAN, and TCRdist sequence similarity was added when clustering was performed within HLA-allele-positive subsets. Repertoires with fewer than 30,000 or more than 120,000 public chains, plus five repertoires with anomalous nucleotide sharing, were excluded from co-occurrence clustering. TCRdb's version of the immuneACCESS table is confined to in-frame rearrangements and falls short of the full clone set. An unresolved V gene accounts for under half of the shortfall where checked; the remainder is of unknown origin. V and J calls and clone size follow that table, whereas D and trimming were derived from the DNA. Present in this sample are roughly 100,000 clones, approximately 72% of which were seen just once. Roughly 3% of the sample is in the top ten clones.

The sequencing input was PBMCs. This clonotype originated in a woman aged 45-65 years in good health and CMV-seronegative.

The DNA sequence is as follows: TGCGCCAGCAGCCAAGAGGGCCGGACTTACAATGAGCAGTTCTTC. It translates to CASSQEGRTYNEQFF. The receptor chain draws on TRBV4-3 and TRBJ2-1; possibly the D gene is TRBD2, per 5 matching bases. Based on the germline V gene, the CDR1 and CDR2 sequences are LGHNA and YSLEER. The CDR3 runs 15 amino acids, cysteine and phenylalanine included. The sequence is cut down to CDR3 DNA, 45 bases in frame from base 1. The V and J ends are trimmed by 0 bases and 4 bases, leaving 10 bases between them.